The 28 T cell receptor beta chains below were found in one sample sequenced in a study of neurological immune-mediated disorders. MiXCR, run by TCRdb on the 5' RACE reads, gives a single entry per CDR3 protein. This table has roughly 89,000 distinct CDR3 sequences, just over 2.5% appearing once. The sequenced sample consisted of PBMCs. The receptors come from a young woman with multiple sclerosis.

This clonotype was seen repeatedly, ten times or more. V usage is TRBV7-9 and J usage is TRBJ2-7; D perhaps matches TRBD2 (6 bases). Trimming removed 3 bases at V and 3 bases at J, with 12 bases between. The CDR3 has 14 residues. Germline-derived CDR1 and CDR2 are SEHNR and FQNEAQ (reference sequence). The chain's CDR3 is CASSFHGGFYEQYF. The CDR3 nucleotides are TGTGCCAGCAGCTTTCACGGGGGTTTCTACGAGCAGTACTTC.

This clonotype occurred many times. The chain joins TRBV12-3 or TRBV12-4 to TRBJ1-2; maybe TRBD1 (6 bases). V was cut by 3 bases and J by 4 bases, with 9 bases left in between. The CDR3 totals 13 residues. The DNA of the CDR3 is TGTGCCAGCAGTTTGGTGACAGGCTATGGCTACACCTTC. This gives the protein CASSLVTGYGYTF.

This clonotype was picked up many times. The chain couples TRBV12-3 or TRBV12-4 to TRBJ2-2, with D tentatively TRBD1 (6 bases). V lost 6 bases and J 4 bases, leaving 18 bases between the germline ends. The CDR3 has 16 amino acids. The CDR3 here is CASRENAGVGTGELFF. The CDR3 coding sequence is TGTGCCAGCAGGGAGAATGCAGGGGTCGGCACCGGGGAGCTGTTTTTT.

Many counts were recorded for this clonotype. This chain connects TRBV27 to TRBJ2-7; 10 nucleotides match TRBD1. The CDR3 covers 17 residues. Trimming took 6 bases from V and 6 from J; bases not matched to a gene: 17. Germline CDR1 and CDR2: MNHEY and SMNVEV (reference sequence). The CDR3 DNA reads as TGTGCCAGCAGGGGGCCGACAGGGGGCGGCGGGAGTCGCGAGCAGTACTTC. Protein: CASRGPTGGGGSREQYF.

Ten or more counts support this clonotype. The chain recombines TRBV6-5 with TRBJ2-7, with D maybe TRBD1 (5 bases). In germline, CDR1 is MNHEY, CDR2 SVGAGI. The V gene lost 2 bases and the J gene lost 1 base, with 12 bases spanning the gap. The CDR3 runs 15 residues. DNA of the CDR3: TGTGCCAGCAGTTACGGTTATCAGGGATCCTACGAGCAGTACTTC. Its protein product is CASSYGYQGSYEQYF.

This clonotype was found many times. The chain recombines TRBV5-1 with TRBJ2-7; 12 bases line up with TRBD2. The CDR3 sequence is 16 residues long. Germline CDR1 reads SGHRS; CDR2 reads YFSETQ. The trim removed 0 bases at V and 2 bases at J, leaving 3 bases unmatched. The CDR3 coding sequence is TGCGCCAGCAGCTTGGCGACTAGCGGGGGAACCTACGAGCAGTACTTC. This sequence encodes CASSLATSGGTYEQYF.

At least ten counts were recorded for this clonotype. This chain joins TRBV27 and TRBJ2-7; TRBD2 is a possible D gene (6 bases). V was clipped by 6 bases and J by 0 bases, with 15 bases between them. The V gene's germline CDR1 is MNHEY and CDR2 SMNVEV (reference sequence). The CDR3 runs to 15 residues. CDR3 nucleotides: TGTGCCAGCAGACCACCCACCGGGGGCTCCTACGAGCAGTACTTC. Amino acid sequence: CASRPPTGGSYEQYF.

This clonotype appeared many times. This chain connects TRBV20-1 to TRBJ1-1, with 9 bases lining up with TRBD1. The CDR3 contains 16 residues. Germline loops: CDR1 DFQATT, CDR2 SNEGSKA (reference sequence). Trimming took 0 bases from V and 2 from J; bases not matched to a gene: 7. This CDR3 reads CSARDLRTGENTEAFF. As DNA, the CDR3 is TGCAGTGCTAGAGATCTTAGGACAGGGGAAAACACTGAAGCTTTCTTT.

This clonotype was seen many times. The V call is TRBV29-1, the J call TRBJ2-1, with 12 bases matching TRBD2. Unmatched junction bases numbered 3, after V lost 1 base and J lost 8 bases. The CDR3 sequence is 14 residues long. CDR1 SQVTM and CDR2 ANQGSEA come from the germline V gene. CDR3 in amino acids: CSVEGLAGAYEQFF. The CDR3 region has the DNA TGCAGCGTTGAAGGACTAGCGGGAGCCTATGAGCAGTTCTTC.

This clonotype has only a few counts. Compared with germline, one end of the junction differs, possibly owing to a read error. The V and J genes are TRBV7-2 and TRBJ2-1; D gene ambiguous. The CDR3 is made up of 8 amino acids. Germline V gives CDR1 SGHTA, CDR2 FQGNSA. The CDR3 bases are TGTGCCAGCAGCCCCCCCGCCTTC. Translation gives CASSPPAF.

This clonotype was recorded many times. At one end, the junction sequence differs from germline, possibly due to a read error. V gene TRBV28 combines with J gene TRBJ1-6, with a weak D call TRBD1 (6 bases). Germline CDR1 and CDR2: MDHEN and SYDVKM. This CDR3 is 14 amino acids long. The CDR3 nucleotides are TGTGCCAGCAGCTTATGGTCAGGGGACTCACCCCTCCACTTT. Amino acid sequence: CASSLWSGDSPLHF.

This clonotype showed up many times. The CDR3 loop reads CASSQERGRDEQFF. CDR3 nucleotide sequence: TGTGCCAGCAGCCAAGAACGGGGACGAGATGAGCAGTTCTTC. This chain connects TRBV3-1 to TRBJ2-1, with D perhaps given as TRBD1 or TRBD2 (5 bases each). This CDR3 spans 14 amino acids. The V end lost 0 bases, the J end lost 8 bases, and 11 bases lay between the germline ends. Germline CDR1 is LGHDT and CDR2 is YNNKEL (reference sequence).

Of note for this clonotype: This may arise from a read error, as a much more abundant clone is one base away. The V gene is TRBV29-1, the J gene TRBJ1-5; tentatively, D is TRBD1 (5 bases). The CDR3 runs 13 residues. Germline CDR1 and CDR2: SQVTM and ANQGSEA. The CDR3 loop is CSVRGDSNQPQNF. DNA for the CDR3: TGCAGCGTTCGAGGGGATAGCAATCAGCCCCAGAATTTT.

At least ten counts were recorded for this clonotype. As DNA, the CDR3 is TGTGCCAGCAGCTACACATCGGGACTAGCGGAAAATGAGCAGTTCTTC. Translation: CASSYTSGLAENEQFF. The chain employs TRBV5-5 and TRBJ2-1, with 11 nucleotides matching TRBD2. Per the germline V gene, CDR1 is SGHKS and CDR2 is YYEKEE (reference sequence). Unmatched junction bases numbered 9, after V lost 3 bases and J lost 7 bases. The CDR3 is 16 residues long.

This clonotype has a count of ten or more. This chain uses TRBV6-5 with TRBJ1-3, with D maybe TRBD1 (5 bases). V lost 6 bases and J 4 bases, leaving 19 bases between the germline ends. Germline V lookup: CDR1 MNHEY, CDR2 SVGAGI. The CDR3 extends over 16 amino acids. CDR3 sequence (DNA): TGTGCCAGCAGAGACCGAACCGGGACCTACGGAAACACCATATATTTT. Amino acids: CASRDRTGTYGNTIYF.

This clonotype was seen repeatedly, ten times or more. This sequence joins TRBV6-2 or TRBV6-3 and TRBJ2-1; 9 bases map to TRBD2. With 6 bases clipped from V and 11 bases from J, the junction kept 17 bases outside the gene matches. Germline V gene sequence: CDR1 MNHEY, CDR2 SVGEGT. The CDR3 is made up of 16 amino acids. The CDR3 DNA sequence: TGTGCCAGCAGACTCTCAGGGACTAGCCATACAATGAAGCAGTTCTTC. It codes for CASRLSGTSHTMKQFF.

Concerning this clonotype itself: Since a much larger clone is just one base distant, this may be a read error. The rearrangement uses TRBV28 and TRBJ1-2; D is perhaps TRBD1 (5 bases). The CDR3 has 18 amino acids. The ends were cut back, 8 bases at V and 6 bases at J, with 31 bases in the middle. Looked up from germline, CDR1 is MDHEN and CDR2 is SYDVKM. This CDR3 reads CASRTPEGNSISRNGYTF. The CDR3 coding sequence is TGTGCCAGCCGCACCCCTGAGGGGAACTCCATATCTCGAAATGGCTACACCTTC.

This clonotype was detected ten times or more. This chain uses TRBV5-6 with TRBJ2-5; 15 bases fit TRBD2. The CDR3 is made up of 18 amino acids. V was clipped by 1 base and J by 5 bases; unmatched bases: 9. CDR1 is SGHDT and CDR2 is YYEEEE in the germline V gene. The CDR3 coding sequence is TGTGCCAGCAGCTTGTACGGGACTAGCGGGAGGAGGGAGGAGACCCAGTACTTC. This translates into CASSLYGTSGRREETQYF. Using reference TRBV5-6 and TRBJ2-5 for the parts outside the CDR3, the full variable domain is DAGVTQSPTHLIKTRGQQVTLRCSPKSGHDTVSWYQQALGQGPQFIFQYYEEEERQRGNFPDRFSGHQFPNYSSELNVNALLLGDSALYLCASSLYGTSGRREETQYFGPGTRLLVL.

In its sample, this clonotype was seen many times. The chain employs TRBV3-1 and TRBJ2-1; D gene unclear. The CDR3 runs to 15 residues. CDR1 is LGHDT, CDR2 YNNKEL, per germline (reference sequence). Trimming removed 5 bases at V and 0 bases at J, with 11 bases between. The CDR3 loop is CASSLGFPSYNEQFF. The CDR3 bases are TGTGCCAGCAGCTTGGGGTTCCCCTCCTACAATGAGCAGTTCTTC.

In this sample, this clonotype turned up a few times. The chain carries TRBV18 and TRBJ2-1; perhaps D is TRBD1 or TRBD2 (5 bases each). The V gene's germline CDR1 is KGHSH and CDR2 LQKENI. This CDR3 has 18 amino acids. The germline V and J ends were trimmed by 3 bases and 6 bases, with 24 bases remaining between them. The CDR3 DNA follows: TGTGCCAGCTCACCTCTTTCGGGGAGCAGGGACCTTATCAATGAGCAGTTCTTC. Translation gives CASSPLSGSRDLINEQFF.

This clonotype has at least ten counts. The chain couples TRBV12-3 or TRBV12-4 to TRBJ2-3, with TRBD2 matching 14 bases. This CDR3 is built from 22 residues. Trimming at V came to 6 bases and at J to 3 bases, leaving 23 bases not matched to a gene. The CDR3 reads CASSYDAPRTSGRYGLTDTQYF. CDR3 nucleotides: TGTGCCAGCAGCTACGATGCCCCCCGGACTAGCGGGAGGTATGGGTTGACAGATACGCAGTATTTT.

This clonotype was detected ten times or more. Relative to the germline gene, one junction end is altered; a read error may explain this. The V and J genes are TRBV18 and TRBJ1-1; no clear D. The CDR3 is made up of 17 amino acids. Germline CDR1 reads KGHSH; CDR2 reads LQKENI. The CDR3, as DNA: TGTGCCAGCTCACCACGCCAAAATGAGGGCCCGAACGCTGAAGCTTTCTTT. Its protein is CASSPRQNEGPNAEAFF.

The sample holds many counts of this clonotype. The J gene is TRBJ2-7, the V gene TRBV10-3, with D hard to call. This CDR3 region has 13 residues. V was clipped by 4 bases and J by 7 bases, with 14 bases between them. CDR1 and CDR2 from the germline V gene are ENHRY and SYGVKD. CDR3 amino acids: CAISGRLLTEQYF. CDR3 bases: TGTGCCATCAGTGGCCGACTGCTTACGGAGCAGTACTTC.

This clonotype was detected many times. This chain connects TRBV20-1 to TRBJ2-1, with 9 nucleotides matching TRBD2. CDR1 and CDR2 (germline): DFQATT, SNEGSKA (reference sequence). The trim removed 4 bases at V and 5 bases at J, leaving 9 bases unmatched. The CDR3 totals 15 residues. The CDR3 reads CSAKGPSGRHNEQFF. CDR3 in DNA: TGCAGTGCTAAAGGGCCGAGCGGGAGGCACAATGAGCAGTTCTTC.

This clonotype was picked up many times. The chain links TRBV5-1 to TRBJ2-1; D not resolved. Germline CDR1 and CDR2: SGHRS and YFSETQ. V was pared by 5 bases and J by 7 bases, with 10 bases between. There are 12 residues in the CDR3. The CDR3 here is CASRASTNEQFF. CDR3 in DNA: TGCGCCAGCAGGGCTAGTACTAATGAGCAGTTCTTC.

This clonotype was recorded many times. This sequence joins TRBV12-3 or TRBV12-4 and TRBJ1-4; the D is unclear. The CDR3 spans 15 residues. V was pared by 8 bases and J by 8 bases, with 21 bases between. CDR3 region: CASRSRKGPTEKLFF. In DNA form, the CDR3 reads TGTGCCAGCCGCTCGCGTAAGGGCCCGACGGAAAAACTGTTTTTT.

The V gene is TRBV15, the J gene TRBJ1-5; no clear D. V was clipped by 5 bases and J by 4 bases, with 9 bases between them. Germline CDR1 LNHNV, CDR2 YYDKDF (reference sequence). This CDR3 is built from 13 residues. This CDR3 reads CATSPNRNQPQHF. In DNA, the CDR3 is TGTGCCACCAGCCCGAACAGAAATCAGCCCCAGCATTTT.

This clonotype was picked up many times. The chain has TRBV4-1 and TRBJ2-5, with D hard to call. Germline CDR1 is MGHRA and CDR2 is YSYEKL. Trimming removed 3 bases from V and 4 bases from J, with 12 bases in between. This CDR3 is built from 14 residues. In DNA, the CDR3 is TGCGCCAGCAGCCACCCGACCTTCCCAGAGACCCAGTACTTC. Translated: CASSHPTFPETQYF.